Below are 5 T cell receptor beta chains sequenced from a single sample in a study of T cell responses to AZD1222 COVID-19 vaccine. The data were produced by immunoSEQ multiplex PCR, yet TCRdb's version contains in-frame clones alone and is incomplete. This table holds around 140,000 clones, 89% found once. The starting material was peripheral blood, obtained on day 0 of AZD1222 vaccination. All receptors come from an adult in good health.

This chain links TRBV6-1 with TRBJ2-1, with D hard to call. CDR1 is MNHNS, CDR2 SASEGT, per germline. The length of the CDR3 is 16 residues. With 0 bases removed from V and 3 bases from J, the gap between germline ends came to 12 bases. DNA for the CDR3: TGTGCCAGCAGTGAAGCTGGGCGGACCCTCTACAATGAGCAGTTCTTC. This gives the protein CASSEAGRTLYNEQFF.

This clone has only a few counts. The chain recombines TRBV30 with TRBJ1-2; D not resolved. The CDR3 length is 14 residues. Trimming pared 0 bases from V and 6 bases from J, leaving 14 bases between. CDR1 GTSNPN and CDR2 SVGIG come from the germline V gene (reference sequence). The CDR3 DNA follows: TGTGCCTGGAGTGTACATTCGGGAGGGCATGGCTACACCTTC. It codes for CAWSVHSGGHGYTF.

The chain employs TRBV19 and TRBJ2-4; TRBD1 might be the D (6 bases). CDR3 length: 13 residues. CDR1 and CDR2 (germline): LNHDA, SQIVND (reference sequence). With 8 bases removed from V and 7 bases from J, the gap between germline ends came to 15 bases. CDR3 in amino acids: CASSETQGNIQYF. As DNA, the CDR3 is TGTGCCAGTTCCGAGACCCAGGGGAACATTCAGTACTTC.

The CDR3 here is CASRLTTGQGSHTEAFF. The CDR3 DNA reads TGTGCCAGCAGACTCACAACGGGACAGGGGAGCCACACTGAAGCTTTCTTT. The chain recombines TRBV27 with TRBJ1-1; 10 bases are shared with TRBD1. The CDR3 spans 17 residues. The germline CDR1 and CDR2 sequences are MNHEY and SMNVEV (reference sequence). The V and J ends lost 6 bases and 3 bases, in that order; junction bases with no gene match: 13.

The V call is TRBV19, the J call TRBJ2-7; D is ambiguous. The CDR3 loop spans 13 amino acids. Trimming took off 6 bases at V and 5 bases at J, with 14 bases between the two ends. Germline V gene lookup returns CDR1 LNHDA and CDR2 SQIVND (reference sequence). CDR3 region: CASRLTGVDEQYF. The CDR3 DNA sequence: TGTGCCAGTAGACTGACGGGCGTCGACGAGCAGTACTTC.